This record concerns one TCR beta chain sequence. In this sample, this clone turned up a few times. The antigen it binds to is not known. Base qualities are not provided; no much larger clone lies one nucleotide away. This sample was included in a study of blood T cell repertoires in COVID-19 (dated by TCRdb to 2018 to 2021). Background for the entire study: Samples from collaborators originated in the United States, Italy and Spain and spanned both the acute and convalescent phases of COVID-19. A freely available public database, intended as a resource for researchers studying the immune response to SARS-CoV-2, is where the repertoires were released. Deeply sampled blood TCRbeta repertoires from subjects exposed to, actively infected with, or recovered from COVID-19 were included in the dataset. The prospective study material was composed of cDNA or gDNA derived from T cells, B-cell-depleted T cells, or PBMCs. The samples were drawn from the first 160 participants of the ongoing ImmuneRACE study and from 950 to 1,500 subjects provided by 6 global collaborators. Where available, HLA class I and class II types were obtained from metadata supplied by the sample provider rather than from assay-based typing. Sample metadata almost always included a de-identified subject ID, COVID-19 status, age in years and sex. Overall results and qualifications from the work: The amount of clinical and demographic metadata varied by source and participant and was provided uncurated.

TCRbeta CDR3 regions were amplified from genomic DNA by means of the immunoSEQ Assay, a bias-controlled multiplex PCR. In the paper's pipeline: The number of nucleated cells in each sample was estimated from the amplification of reference gene primers within the assay. Sequence reads were collapsed and filtered to measure the absolute abundance of every unique TCRbeta CDR3 rearrangement. For each sample, productive Simpson clonality was calculated by taking the square root of Simpson's diversity index across productive rearrangements. TCRdb obtained this table from immuneACCESS and retained in-frame rearrangements with V and J assigned. These tables miss some clones; where compared with another copy, unresolved V genes account for less than half of the shortfall, and the remainder is unexplained. The V and J calls and clone size are taken from that table; D and trimming were inferred from the DNA. The sample data list some 35,000 clones, and roughly 87% of these were observed just once. Roughly 7.2% of the sample comes from the top ten.

Each collaborating institution followed its own protocols to collect whole blood in K2EDTA tubes. For TCRbeta analysis, collaborator samples were shipped as frozen whole blood, as isolated PBMCs, or as DNA extracted from either sample type. The germline V gene specifies SGHNT as CDR1 and YENEEA as CDR2. V and J are trimmed by 0 bases and 2 bases, and the gene matches miss 7 bases of the junction. From its cysteine to its phenylalanine, the CDR3 spans 17 amino acids. Only the CDR3 DNA is retained, 51 bases long and in frame from the first base. The sequence was obtained from a human donor in a cohort sampled during active COVID-19. The chain is made from TRBV11-3 and TRBJ2-5; TRBD2 agrees with 9 junctional bases. The source material was peripheral blood. The CDR3 protein sequence reads: CASSLEIATSGQETQYF. The sequenced DNA is TGTGCCAGCAGCTTAGAAATCGCAACTAGCGGGCAAGAGACCCAGTACTTC. Supplemented by the reference TRBV11-3 and TRBJ2-5 proteins around the CDR3, the complete variable domain is EAGVVQSPRYKIIEKKQPVAFWCNPISGHNTLYWYLQNLGQGPELLIRYENEEAVDDSQLPKDRFSAERLKGVDSTLKIQPAELGDSAVYLCASSLEIATSGQETQYFGPGTRLLVL.